This T cell receptor beta chain is drawn from a study of T cell responses to AZD1222 COVID-19 vaccine. Study outcomes and limitations: Reportedly, close to half of spike-specific TCRs are directed against unmutated variant regions.

Sequencing used immunoSEQ multiplex PCR; TCRdb keeps in-frame clones, though not all of them. The sample gives approximately 140,000 clones, roughly 88% of which show up once; approximately 15% is in the top ten. The CDR3 loop spans 15 amino acids. The germline gives CDR1 SGHRS, CDR2 YFSETQ. V gave up 0 bases and J gave up 6 bases; unmatched junction bases: 2. Of note for this clone: The target antigen is unknown.

The V call is TRBV5-1, the J call TRBJ2-2, with 10 bases fitting TRBD1. The material sequenced was peripheral blood, taken on day 0 of AZD1222 vaccination. The source of this sequence is an adult in good health. The DNA for the CDR3 is TGCGCCAGCAGCTTGGGACAGGGGGCTTCCGGGGAGCTGTTTTTT. Translation gives CASSLGQGASGELFF.